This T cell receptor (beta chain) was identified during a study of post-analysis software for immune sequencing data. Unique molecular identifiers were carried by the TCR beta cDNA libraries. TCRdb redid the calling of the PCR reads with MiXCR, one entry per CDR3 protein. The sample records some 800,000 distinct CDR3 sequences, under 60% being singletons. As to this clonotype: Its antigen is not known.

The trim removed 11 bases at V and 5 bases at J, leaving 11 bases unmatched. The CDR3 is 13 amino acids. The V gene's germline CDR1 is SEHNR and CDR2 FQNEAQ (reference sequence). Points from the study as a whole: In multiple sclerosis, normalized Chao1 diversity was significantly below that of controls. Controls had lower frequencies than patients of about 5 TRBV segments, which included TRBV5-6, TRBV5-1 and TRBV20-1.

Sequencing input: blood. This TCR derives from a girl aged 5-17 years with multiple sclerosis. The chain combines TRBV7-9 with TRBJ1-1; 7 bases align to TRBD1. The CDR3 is CASNQGGRTEAFF. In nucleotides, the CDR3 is TGTGCCTCAAATCAGGGGGGGAGGACTGAAGCTTTCTTT.